This section outlines one TCR beta chain sequence together with its context. The germline V gene encodes CDR1 LGHNT and CDR2 FRNRAP. This CDR3 comprises 16 residues. The ends lost 0 bases at V and 2 bases at J; junction bases unmatched: 6. These data belong to a study of blood T cell repertoires in COVID-19. Study-wide background: T cells, B-cell-depleted T cells, or PBMCs supplied cDNA or gDNA.

Assay: immunoSEQ multiplex PCR; the TCRdb copy retains only in-frame clones and omits some. The sample has a few hundred thousand clones, over 75% seen once; the top ten hold 1.9%. The sequence was collected from a man between 40 and 49 years old with active or convalescent COVID-19. Sequenced input: peripheral blood. This chain connects TRBV12-5 to TRBJ2-7; 8 nucleotides agree with TRBD1. As DNA, the CDR3 is TGTGCTAGTGGTTTGGTAGTGACAGGGGTCCCCTACGAGCAGTACTTC. Its protein product is CASGLVVTGVPYEQYF.